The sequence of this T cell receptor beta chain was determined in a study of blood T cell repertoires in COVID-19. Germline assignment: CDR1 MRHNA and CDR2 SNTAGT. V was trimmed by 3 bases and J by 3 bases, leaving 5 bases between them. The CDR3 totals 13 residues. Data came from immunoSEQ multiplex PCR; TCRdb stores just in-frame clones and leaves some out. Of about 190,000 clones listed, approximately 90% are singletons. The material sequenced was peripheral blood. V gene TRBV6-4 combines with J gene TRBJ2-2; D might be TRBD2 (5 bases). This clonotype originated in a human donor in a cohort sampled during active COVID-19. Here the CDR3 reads CASSERDTGELFF. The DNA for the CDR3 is TGTGCCAGCAGTGAGCGGGACACCGGGGAGCTGTTTTTT.